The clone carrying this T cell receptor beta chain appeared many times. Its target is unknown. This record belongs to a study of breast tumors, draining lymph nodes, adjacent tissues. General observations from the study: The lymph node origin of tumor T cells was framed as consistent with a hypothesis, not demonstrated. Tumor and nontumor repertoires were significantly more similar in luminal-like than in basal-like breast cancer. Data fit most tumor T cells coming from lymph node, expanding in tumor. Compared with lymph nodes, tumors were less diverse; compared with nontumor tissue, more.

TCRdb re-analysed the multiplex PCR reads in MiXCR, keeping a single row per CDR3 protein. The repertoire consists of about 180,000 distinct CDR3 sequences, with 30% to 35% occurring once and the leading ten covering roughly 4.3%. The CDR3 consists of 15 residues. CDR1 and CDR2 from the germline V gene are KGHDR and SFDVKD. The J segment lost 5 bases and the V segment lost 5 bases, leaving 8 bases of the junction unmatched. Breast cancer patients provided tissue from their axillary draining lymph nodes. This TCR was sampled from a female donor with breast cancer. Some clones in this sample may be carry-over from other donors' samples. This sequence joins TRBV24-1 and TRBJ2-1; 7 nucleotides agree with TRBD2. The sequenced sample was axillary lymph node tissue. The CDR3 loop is CATSAGGGTNNEQFF. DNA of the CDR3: TGTGCCACCAGTGCTGGGGGAGGGACCAACAATGAGCAGTTCTTC.